This T cell receptor beta chain was captured by sequencing in a study of T-cell reconstitution after alpha-beta-depleted transplantation in children. Preparation of the TCRbeta library was carried out with unique molecular identifiers. TCRdb reprocessed the PCR reads with MiXCR, giving one entry per CDR3 protein. The sample has approximately 100,000 distinct CDR3 sequences, 12% seen once; the top ten hold approximately 14%. This clonotype occurred many times. The input for sequencing was PBMCs from the stem cell graft donor, taken from the stem cell graft. This sequence originates from a human donor who donated a stem cell graft to a child with inherited bone marrow failure.

In nucleotides, the CDR3 is TGCGCCACCCAATCGGTGCCGGGGGAGACCCAGTACTTC. This codes for CATQSVPGETQYF. The V gene is TRBV5-1, the J gene TRBJ2-5; TRBD2 is a possible D gene (5 bases). The CDR3 has 13 residues. Per germline, CDR1 SGHRS and CDR2 YFSETQ. The ends were cut back, 9 bases at V and 5 bases at J, with 17 bases in the middle.